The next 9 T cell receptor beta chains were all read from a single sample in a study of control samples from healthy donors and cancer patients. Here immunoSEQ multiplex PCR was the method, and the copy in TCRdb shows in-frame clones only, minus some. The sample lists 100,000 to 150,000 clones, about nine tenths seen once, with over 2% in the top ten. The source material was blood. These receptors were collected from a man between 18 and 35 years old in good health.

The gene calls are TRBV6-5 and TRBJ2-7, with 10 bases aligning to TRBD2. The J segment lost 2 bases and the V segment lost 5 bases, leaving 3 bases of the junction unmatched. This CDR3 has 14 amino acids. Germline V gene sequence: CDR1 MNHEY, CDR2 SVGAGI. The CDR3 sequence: CASSSGRGAYEQYV. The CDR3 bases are TGTGCCAGCAGTAGCGGGAGGGGGGCCTACGAGCAGTACGTC.

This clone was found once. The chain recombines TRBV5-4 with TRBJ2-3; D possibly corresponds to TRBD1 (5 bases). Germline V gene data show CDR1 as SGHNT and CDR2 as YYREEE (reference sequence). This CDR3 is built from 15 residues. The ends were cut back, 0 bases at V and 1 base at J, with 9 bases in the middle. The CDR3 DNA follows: TGTGCCAGCAGCTTGGGGTTAGGGGGCACAGATACGCAGTATTTT. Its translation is CASSLGLGGTDTQYF. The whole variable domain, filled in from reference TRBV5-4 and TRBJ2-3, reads ETGVTQSPTHLIKTRGQQVTLRCSSQSGHNTVSWYQQALGQGPQFIFQYYREEENGRGNFPPRFSGLQFPNYSSELNVNALELDDSALYLCASSLGLGGTDTQYFGPGTRLTVL.

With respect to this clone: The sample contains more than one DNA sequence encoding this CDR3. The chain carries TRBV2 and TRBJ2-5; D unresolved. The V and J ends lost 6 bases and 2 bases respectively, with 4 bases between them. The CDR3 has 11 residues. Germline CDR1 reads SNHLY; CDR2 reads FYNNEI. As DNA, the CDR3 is TGTGCCAGCAGCGCTCAAGAGACCCAGTACTTC. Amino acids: CASSAQETQYF. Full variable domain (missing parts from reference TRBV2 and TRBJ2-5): EPEVTQTPSHQVTQMGQEVILRCVPISNHLYFYWYRQILGQKVEFLVSFYNNEISEKSEIFDDQFSVERPDGSNFTLKIRSTKLEDSAMYFCASSAQETQYFGPGTRLLVL.

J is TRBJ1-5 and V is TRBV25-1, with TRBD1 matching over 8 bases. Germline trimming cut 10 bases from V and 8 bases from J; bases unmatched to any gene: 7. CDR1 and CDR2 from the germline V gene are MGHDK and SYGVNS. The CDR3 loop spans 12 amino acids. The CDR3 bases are TGTGCCACCGCGACAGGGGTCAAGCCCCAGCATTTT. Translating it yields CATATGVKPQHF.

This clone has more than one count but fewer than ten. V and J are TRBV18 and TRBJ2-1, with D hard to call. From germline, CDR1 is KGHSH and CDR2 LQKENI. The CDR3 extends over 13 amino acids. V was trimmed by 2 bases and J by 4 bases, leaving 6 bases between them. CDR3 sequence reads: CASSPTLYNEQFF. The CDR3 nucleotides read TGTGCCAGCTCACCAACCCTGTACAATGAGCAGTTCTTC.

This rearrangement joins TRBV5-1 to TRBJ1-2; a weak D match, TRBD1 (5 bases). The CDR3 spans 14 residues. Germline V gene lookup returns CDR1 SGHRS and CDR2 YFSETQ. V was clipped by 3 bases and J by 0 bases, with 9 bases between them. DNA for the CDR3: TGCGCCAGCAGCTCAGGGAACTCTAACTATGGCTACACCTTC. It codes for CASSSGNSNYGYTF. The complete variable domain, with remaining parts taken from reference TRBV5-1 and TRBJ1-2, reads KAGVTQTPRYLIKTRGQQVTLSCSPISGHRSVSWYQQTPGQGLQFLFEYFSETQRNKGNFPGRFSGRQFSNSRSEMNVSTLELGDSALYLCASSSGNSNYGYTFGSGTRLTVV.

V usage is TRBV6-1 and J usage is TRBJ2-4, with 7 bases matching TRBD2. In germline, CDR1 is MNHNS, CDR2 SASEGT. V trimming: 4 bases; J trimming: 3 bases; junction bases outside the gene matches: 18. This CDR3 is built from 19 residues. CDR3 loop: CASSGGPIHWGGGKNIQYF. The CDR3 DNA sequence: TGTGCCAGCAGTGGAGGGCCCATACACTGGGGGGGAGGCAAAAACATTCAGTACTTC.

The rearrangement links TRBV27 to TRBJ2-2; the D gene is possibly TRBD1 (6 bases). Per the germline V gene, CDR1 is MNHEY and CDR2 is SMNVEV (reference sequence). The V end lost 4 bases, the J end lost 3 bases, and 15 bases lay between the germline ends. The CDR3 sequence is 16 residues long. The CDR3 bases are TGTGCCAGCAGTTCCCAGGGACAAGTAGACACCGGGGAGCTGTTTTTT. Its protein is CASSSQGQVDTGELFF.

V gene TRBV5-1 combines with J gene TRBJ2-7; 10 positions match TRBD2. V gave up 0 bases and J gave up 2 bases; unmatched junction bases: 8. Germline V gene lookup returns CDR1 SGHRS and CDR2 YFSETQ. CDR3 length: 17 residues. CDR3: CASSLAASGGLTYEQYF. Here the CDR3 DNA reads TGCGCCAGCAGCTTGGCGGCTAGCGGGGGCCTTACCTACGAGCAGTACTTC.